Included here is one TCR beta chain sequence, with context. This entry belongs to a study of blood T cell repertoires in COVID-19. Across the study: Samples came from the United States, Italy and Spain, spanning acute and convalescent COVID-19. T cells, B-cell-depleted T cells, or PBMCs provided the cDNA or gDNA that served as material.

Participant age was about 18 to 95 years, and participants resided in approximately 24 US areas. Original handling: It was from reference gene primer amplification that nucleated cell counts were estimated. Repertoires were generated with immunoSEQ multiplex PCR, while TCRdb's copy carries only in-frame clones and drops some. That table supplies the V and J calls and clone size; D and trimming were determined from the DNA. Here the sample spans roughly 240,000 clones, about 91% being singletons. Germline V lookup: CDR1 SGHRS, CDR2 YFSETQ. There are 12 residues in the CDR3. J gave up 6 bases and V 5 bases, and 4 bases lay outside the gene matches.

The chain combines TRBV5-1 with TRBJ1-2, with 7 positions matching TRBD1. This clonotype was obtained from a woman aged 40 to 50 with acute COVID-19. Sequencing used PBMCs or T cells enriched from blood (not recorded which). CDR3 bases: TGCGCCAGCAGTGCCAGGGGGGATGGCTACACCTTC. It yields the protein CASSARGDGYTF.